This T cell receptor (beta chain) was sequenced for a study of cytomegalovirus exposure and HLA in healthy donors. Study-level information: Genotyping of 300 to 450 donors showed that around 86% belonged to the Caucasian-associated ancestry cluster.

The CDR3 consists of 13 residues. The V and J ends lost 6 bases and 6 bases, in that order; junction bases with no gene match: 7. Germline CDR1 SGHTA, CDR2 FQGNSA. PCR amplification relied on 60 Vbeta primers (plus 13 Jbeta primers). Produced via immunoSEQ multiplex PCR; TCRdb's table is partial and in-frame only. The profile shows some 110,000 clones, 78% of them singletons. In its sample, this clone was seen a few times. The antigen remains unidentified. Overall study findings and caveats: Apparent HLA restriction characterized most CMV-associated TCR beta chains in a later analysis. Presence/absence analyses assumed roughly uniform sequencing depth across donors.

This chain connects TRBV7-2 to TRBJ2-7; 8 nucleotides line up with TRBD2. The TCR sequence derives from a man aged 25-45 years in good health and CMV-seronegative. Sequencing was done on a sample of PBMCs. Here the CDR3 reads CASRTSGGGEQYF. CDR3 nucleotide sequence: TGTGCCAGCAGAACGAGCGGGGGAGGCGAGCAGTACTTC.